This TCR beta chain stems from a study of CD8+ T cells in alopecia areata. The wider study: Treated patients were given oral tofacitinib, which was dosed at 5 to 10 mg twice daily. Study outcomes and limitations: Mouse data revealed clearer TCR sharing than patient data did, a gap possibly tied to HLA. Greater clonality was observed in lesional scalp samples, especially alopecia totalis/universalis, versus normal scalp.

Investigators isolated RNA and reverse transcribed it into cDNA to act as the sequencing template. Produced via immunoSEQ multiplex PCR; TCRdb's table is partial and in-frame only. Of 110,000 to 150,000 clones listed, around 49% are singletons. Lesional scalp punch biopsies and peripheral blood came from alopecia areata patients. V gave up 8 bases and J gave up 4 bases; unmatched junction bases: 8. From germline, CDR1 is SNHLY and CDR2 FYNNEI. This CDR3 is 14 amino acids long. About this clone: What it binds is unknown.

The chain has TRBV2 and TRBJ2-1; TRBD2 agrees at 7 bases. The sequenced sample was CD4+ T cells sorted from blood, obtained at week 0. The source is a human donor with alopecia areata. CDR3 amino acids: CASCGLADYNEQFF. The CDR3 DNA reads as TGTGCCAGCTGTGGCCTAGCGGATTACAATGAGCAGTTCTTC.